This is a list of T cell receptor beta chains from one sample in a study of blood T cells in healthy people across ages. Each CDR3 protein is one row after TCRdb ran MiXCR on the 5' RACE reads. This sample has approximately 780,000 distinct CDR3 sequences, with roughly 25% found just once. The data were also submitted as part of a second study, on T cells of mothers and their children.

The sequenced sample consisted of blood. Every receptor here comes from a boy between 10 and 17 years old in good health. The CDR3 runs from the conserved cysteine through the conserved F or W. A D gene is named only where the DNA matches it firmly. The size of a clone is reported for some rows only, either as once, few or many, or as a class for expanded clones.

NA,TRBJ2-7,TRBV5-1,NA,CASGEAGTSYEQYF
NA,TRBJ2-7,TRBV2,NA,CASSVVGAGEQYF
few,TRBJ2-5,TRBV6-6,NA,CASSYWSGPETQYF
few,NA,TRBV7-2,NA,CASGLRGVETQYF
NA,TRBJ1-1,TRBV3-1,NA,CASSQGFRGTEAFF
few,TRBJ2-3,TRBV30,TRBD2,CAWTSGADTQYF
NA,TRBJ2-3,TRBV7-9,NA,CASSLGGSHYTQYF
few,TRBJ2-2,TRBV4-1,TRBD1,CASSHLGQGENTGELFF
few,TRBJ1-2,TRBV30,NA,CARSVQAGYGYTF
NA,TRBJ1-1,TRBV20-1,NA,CSAYRGGDTEAFF
NA,TRBJ1-4,TRBV18,NA,CASSQRRGYEKLFF
NA,TRBJ2-3,TRBV12-3/TRBV12-4,TRBD1,CASNYRGPPDTQYF
NA,TRBJ2-2,TRBV21-1,NA,CASSKVKGKCANTGELFF
few,TRBJ1-2,TRBV6-5,NA,CASRMQQGGNYGYTF
few,TRBJ1-2,TRBV18,NA,CASSPVGLGYGYGYTF
NA,TRBJ1-4,TRBV28,NA,CASSRGRGSTEKLFF
many,TRBJ1-2,TRBV5-5,NA,CASSLGPGISGYTF
few,TRBJ1-3,TRBV5-1,TRBD1,CASSAGTAIGNTIYF
NA,NA,TRBV3-1,NA,CASSPSEIGTSYEQYF
many,TRBJ1-2,TRBV25-1,NA,CASSPAKGYYGYTF
NA,TRBJ1-4,TRBV12-3/TRBV12-4,NA,CASSPSDGYEKLFF
few,TRBJ2-5,TRBV2,NA,CASSDFSYEQHF
NA,TRBJ1-2,TRBV6-5,TRBD1,CASSFLGQAEGYGYTF
few,TRBJ1-6,TRBV27,TRBD1,CASSVTGGNSPLHF
NA,TRBJ1-1,TRBV28,NA,CACSLVTYGTEAFF
few,TRBJ2-7,TRBV5-1,TRBD2,CASNWRGGNSYEQYF
few,TRBJ1-2,TRBV28,NA,CASAGNNYGYTF
NA,TRBJ1-6,TRBV18,NA,CASSENDQPPLHF
many,TRBJ2-5,TRBV9,NA,CASSVGGGPQETQYF
few,TRBJ1-3,TRBV18,TRBD1,CASSSQGARGNTIYF
NA,TRBJ1-5,TRBV11-2,NA,CASSPNSGNQPQHF
NA,TRBJ1-4,TRBV28,NA,CASSFQGLGEKLFF
NA,NA,TRBV6-1,TRBD1,CASSEIGTGYYEQYF
few,TRBJ2-1,TRBV27,TRBD2,CASSSGTSSYNEQFF
many,TRBJ2-5,TRBV11-2,NA,CASSHLLEETQYF
NA,TRBJ2-5,TRBV28,NA,CASRSGTETQYF
many,TRBJ2-6,TRBV3-1,NA,CASRGTGANVLTF
NA,TRBJ2-3,TRBV5-5,NA,CASSLVAAPADTQYF
NA,TRBJ1-1,TRBV6-5,NA,CASSPRRPSNTEAFF
few,TRBJ1-3,TRBV5-1,NA,CASSSMSGNTIYF
few,TRBJ2-7,TRBV15,TRBD1,CATSRAGTGGNEQYF
NA,TRBJ1-1,TRBV12-3/TRBV12-4,NA,CASSLGWSGGREAFF
NA,TRBJ2-1,TRBV7-3,TRBD2,CASSLNPSGGAYNEQFF
few,TRBJ2-1,TRBV12-3/TRBV12-4,NA,CASTLRREDHSNEQFF